This T cell receptor (beta chain) was captured in a study of early T cells in non-severe SARS-CoV-2 infection. Study-level information: Sequenced bulk RNA came from whole blood that was unsorted, and chains were unpaired.

TCRdb processed the 5' RACE reads anew with MiXCR; each CDR3 protein has one entry. The table lists about 23,000 distinct CDR3 sequences, about 5.1% of them singletons. The TCR was taken from an adult who was a healthcare worker with PCR-confirmed SARS-CoV-2 infection or an uninfected control (not recorded which). The sample was whole blood.

The CDR3 nucleotides are TGTGCCAGCAGCCGTTGGTCGAGACAGAGCTCCTACAATGAGCAGTTCTTC. Its translation: CASSRWSRQSSYNEQFF. J is TRBJ2-1 and V is TRBV5-5, with TRBD1 as a possible D gene (5 bases). V shed 4 bases and J shed 0 bases, with 17 bases lying between them. This CDR3 spans 17 amino acids. Germline V lookup: CDR1 SGHKS, CDR2 YYEKEE (reference sequence).